The TCR beta chain described here comes from a study of CD8 T cells in Susac syndrome. The V and J ends lost 6 bases and 9 bases respectively, with 10 bases between them. This CDR3 is built from 11 residues. CDR1 and CDR2 (germline): SGDLS, YYNGEE. This clonotype showed up just once. The authors reverse transcribed roughly 0.45 to 1 ug RNA with random hexamers. TCRdb redid the calling of the immunoSEQ multiplex PCR reads with MiXCR, one entry per CDR3 protein. Among fewer than 150,000 distinct CDR3 sequences listed, approximately 95% were seen once. The J gene is TRBJ2-1, the V gene TRBV9; D may be TRBD1 or TRBD2 (5 bases each). This TCR derives from a human donor with Susac syndrome. The sample comprised CD8+ T cells from PBMCs. The CDR3 sequence is CASMRGAEQFF. CDR3 in DNA: TGTGCCAGCATGAGGGGAGCTGAGCAGTTCTTC.